These 30 T cell receptor beta chains came from one sample sequenced in a study of CD4 T cells in relation to SARS-CoV-2 and coronaviruses. The unexposed donors gave CD4+ T cells in about 2011-2018, prior to COVID-19. Isolation of CD4+ T cells took place after 10 days in culture. Using immunoSEQ multiplex PCR, the repertoire was profiled, and TCRdb retains in-frame clones only, with some absent. The data contain around 25,000 clones, just under 75% of them singletons. The antigens of these receptors remain unknown. What was sequenced was CD4+ T cells from PBMCs, cultured in vitro. These receptors were obtained from a human donor in good health.

The rearrangement links TRBV4-3 to TRBJ2-5, with D perhaps TRBD1 (5 bases). Germline lookup yields CDR1 LGHNA and CDR2 YSLEER. CDR3 length: 14 residues. V was pared by 4 bases and J by 5 bases, with 14 bases between. CDR3 bases: TGCGCCAGCAGCCCCGGAAGGGGCGCGGAGACCCAGTACTTC. This codes for CASSPGRGAETQYF.

The rearrangement uses TRBV6-2 or TRBV6-3 and TRBJ2-2, with 10 bases that match TRBD2. V shed 6 bases, J shed 4 bases, and the junction held 8 bases outside the gene matches. Per the germline V gene, CDR1 is MNHEY and CDR2 is SVGEGT. The CDR3 has 16 residues. CDR3 in DNA: TGTGCCAGCAGCCCGACGGGACTAGCGAGCACCGGGGAGCTGTTTTTT. Translated: CASSPTGLASTGELFF.

The CDR3 sequence is CSASELTGRTKNIQYF. In nucleotides, the CDR3 is TGCAGTGCTAGTGAGCTGACAGGGAGAACTAAAAACATTCAGTACTTC. This chain joins TRBV20-1 and TRBJ2-4; 7 bases are a match to TRBD1. Looked up from germline, CDR1 is DFQATT and CDR2 is SNEGSKA (reference sequence). This CDR3 has 16 residues. Trimming at V came to 3 bases and at J to 4 bases, leaving 12 bases not matched to a gene.

V and J are TRBV7-2 and TRBJ1-2; D call uncertain. The CDR3 is 16 residues long. Trimming cost V 5 bases and J 2 bases, with 18 bases left between them. Germline-derived CDR1 and CDR2 are SGHTA and FQGNSA. CDR3 DNA sequence: TGTGCCAGCAGCCGGCGGTTCGGCAGGCTAAACTATGGCTACACCTTC. This sequence encodes CASSRRFGRLNYGYTF.

J is TRBJ2-1 and V is TRBV29-1, with D possibly being TRBD2 (6 bases). CDR1 is SQVTM and CDR2 is ANQGSEA in the germline V gene. Trimming removed 5 bases at V and 6 bases at J, with 14 bases between. This CDR3 spans 13 amino acids. In DNA form, the CDR3 reads TGCAGCGTTTTGGGGCCCGGGGGCAATGAGCAGTTCTTC. It encodes CSVLGPGGNEQFF.

The V call is TRBV4-1, the J call TRBJ2-5; TRBD2 agrees at 12 bases. J was trimmed by 4 bases and V by 0 bases; bases with no gene match: 9. In germline, CDR1 is MGHRA, CDR2 YSYEKL. The CDR3 loop spans 18 amino acids. The CDR3 bases are TGCGCCAGCAGCCAAGATGGGGGGACTAGCGGGTACCGAGAGACCCAGTACTTC. This codes for CASSQDGGTSGYRETQYF.

The chain is built from TRBV27 and TRBJ2-7; tentatively, D is TRBD1 or TRBD2 (7 bases each). CDR1 is MNHEY and CDR2 is SMNVEV in the germline V gene (reference sequence). This CDR3 contains 15 residues. V was cut by 7 bases and J by 1 base, with 17 bases left in between. CDR3 amino acids: CASTTRGRGSYEQYF. In nucleotides, the CDR3 is TGTGCCAGCACCACCAGGGGGAGGGGGTCCTACGAGCAGTACTTC.

This clone is medium-sized in the sample. This chain uses TRBV28 with TRBJ1-5; 12 bases map to TRBD1. J was trimmed by 5 bases and V by 7 bases; bases with no gene match: 6. CDR1 is MDHEN, CDR2 SYDVKM, per germline. The CDR3 is 15 residues long. CDR3 protein: CASKGQGAPDQPQHF. DNA of the CDR3: TGTGCCAGCAAGGGACAGGGGGCTCCCGATCAGCCCCAGCATTTT.

The chain has TRBV4-3 and TRBJ2-7, with unresolved D. The CDR3 extends over 16 amino acids. Trimming pared 0 bases from V and 0 bases from J, leaving 12 bases between. Germline V gene sequence: CDR1 LGHNA, CDR2 YSLEER. CDR3 DNA sequence: TGCGCCAGCAGCCAAGAGGCAGCGAGTAGCTCCTACGAGCAGTACTTC. It translates to CASSQEAASSSYEQYF.

This clone was counted a few times. The chain carries TRBV21-1 and TRBJ1-1; the DNA was not used to check the table's D call, TRBD1. TRBV21-1 is noted as a pseudogene. The CDR3 is 19 residues long. CDR3 nucleotide sequence: TGTGCCAGCAGCAAAGTGATTAGGGACAGGGGGCCTGGGGACACTGAAGCTTTCTTT. Amino acid sequence: CASSKVIRDRGPGDTEAFF.

Only one count was recorded for this clone. The chain is built from TRBV5-1 and TRBJ2-1; D may be TRBD1 (9 bases). Looked up from germline, CDR1 is SGHRS and CDR2 is YFSETQ. This CDR3 comprises 17 residues. V was shortened by 0 bases and J by 7 bases, with 20 bases between the two germline ends. The CDR3 sequence is CASSLAGGDRAKNEQFF. The CDR3 DNA reads as TGCGCCAGCAGCTTGGCGGGGGGGGACAGGGCCAAAAATGAGCAGTTCTTC.

The V gene is TRBV4-1, the J gene TRBJ2-7, with D perhaps matching TRBD2 (7 bases). Germline assignment: CDR1 MGHRA and CDR2 YSYEKL. V lost 0 bases, J lost 7 bases, and 19 bases lay in between. The CDR3 has 16 amino acids. The CDR3 bases are TGCGCCAGCAGCCAAGATTTAACGGGGGGCGCTTGGGAGCAGTACTTC. This translates into CASSQDLTGGAWEQYF.

J is TRBJ2-1 and V is TRBV30; 15 nucleotides align to TRBD2. Looked up from germline, CDR1 is GTSNPN and CDR2 is SVGIG (reference sequence). Trimming at V came to 5 bases and at J to 6 bases, leaving 5 bases not matched to a gene. The CDR3 covers 15 residues. CDR3 in DNA: TGTGCCTGGTGGACTAGCGGGAGGGCCCTCAATGAGCAGTTCTTC. It encodes CAWWTSGRALNEQFF. Variable domain in full (rest from reference TRBV30 and TRBJ2-1): SQTIHQWPATLVQPVGSPLSLECTVEGTSNPNLYWYRQAAGRGLQLLFYSVGIGQISSEVPQNLSASRPQDRQFILSSKKLLLSDSGFYLCAWWTSGRALNEQFFGPGTRLTVL.

This rearrangement joins TRBV7-2 to TRBJ2-1; weak D call: TRBD1 (6 bases). Germline V gives CDR1 SGHTA, CDR2 FQGNSA. The length of the CDR3 is 14 residues. The V gene lost 5 bases and the J gene lost 8 bases, with 16 bases spanning the gap. CDR3 nucleotide sequence: TGTGCCAGCAGCACAGGGACATTCCCCGATGAGCAGTTCTTC. It is translated as CASSTGTFPDEQFF.

Here the CDR3 DNA reads TGTGCCAGCAGCCAATTAAGCGGGGGGACCTACAATGAGCAGTTCTTC. Translating it yields CASSQLSGGTYNEQFF. The chain uses TRBV7-6 and TRBJ2-1; 9 positions agree with TRBD2. There are 16 residues in the CDR3. Trimming at V came to 5 bases and at J to 2 bases, leaving 7 bases not matched to a gene. CDR1 is SGHVS, CDR2 FNYEAQ, per germline.

The J gene is TRBJ2-6, the V gene TRBV21-1; the table calls TRBD2, which could not be checked here. TRBV21-1 is a listed pseudogene. The CDR3 has 17 residues. The CDR3 nucleotides are TGTGCCACCCAGAGGGCAGAAGGCTCTCCTCGGGCCAACGTCCTGACTTTC. Amino acids: CATQRAEGSPRANVLTF.

This clone was counted only a few times. V and J are TRBV11-2 and TRBJ2-1; 8 nucleotides match TRBD2. The CDR3 length is 16 residues. The J segment lost 7 bases and the V segment lost 1 base, leaving 9 bases of the junction unmatched. Germline V CDR1 and CDR2: SGHAT, FQNNGV. The CDR3 DNA is TGTGCCAGCAGCTTAGTAGGTTTCGGGGGGGGGAATGAGCAGTTCTTC. Translation gives CASSLVGFGGGNEQFF.

The chain joins TRBV7-2 to TRBJ1-5, with TRBD1 identical over 11 bases. Germline V gives CDR1 SGHTA, CDR2 FQGNSA. The trim removed 1 base at V and 6 bases at J, leaving 5 bases unmatched. CDR3 length: 16 amino acids. The CDR3 DNA sequence: TGTGCCAGCAGCTTAGGGTGGGACAGGGGGGGTCAGCCCCAGCATTTT. Encoded protein: CASSLGWDRGGQPQHF.

The chain couples TRBV15 to TRBJ2-1; TRBD2 aligns across 10 bases. V was clipped by 5 bases and J by 4 bases; unmatched bases: 5. From germline, CDR1 is LNHNV and CDR2 YYDKDF (reference sequence). The CDR3 spans 15 residues. The CDR3 spells CATSFGLAAYNEQFF. CDR3 nucleotides: TGTGCCACCAGCTTTGGACTAGCGGCTTACAATGAGCAGTTCTTC.

V is TRBV4-1 and J is TRBJ1-3; TRBD1 matches at 12 bases. This CDR3 region has 16 residues. Germline CDR1 reads MGHRA; CDR2 reads YSYEKL. Germline trimming cut 3 bases from V and 7 bases from J; bases unmatched to any gene: 7. CDR3 nucleotide sequence: TGCGCCAGCAGCCATCCGGGACAGGGGGCAACGAACACCATATATTTT. Its protein is CASSHPGQGATNTIYF.

This clone has more than one count but fewer than ten. This rearrangement joins TRBV18 to TRBJ2-7, with TRBD2 matching 11 bases. The germline gives CDR1 KGHSH, CDR2 LQKENI. The CDR3 sequence is 15 residues long. The trim removed 4 bases at V and 2 bases at J, leaving 4 bases unmatched. The CDR3 DNA reads TGTGCCAGCTCACGCTCTAGCGGGGGGACCTACGAGCAGTACTTC. Translation gives CASSRSSGGTYEQYF.

The chain has TRBV5-1 and TRBJ2-1, with 9 bases lining up with TRBD2. V dropped 0 bases and J dropped 0; count of bases not matched to a gene: 4. CDR1 and CDR2 from the germline V gene are SGHRS and YFSETQ. This CDR3 has 17 residues. The CDR3 DNA reads TGCGCCAGCAGCTTGGCCGTACTAGCGGGCTCCTACAATGAGCAGTTCTTC. Protein: CASSLAVLAGSYNEQFF.

V is TRBV27 and J is TRBJ2-5; perhaps TRBD1 as D (6 bases). The V and J ends lost 5 bases and 0 bases respectively, with 7 bases between them. Germline V lookup: CDR1 MNHEY, CDR2 SMNVEV (reference sequence). The length of the CDR3 is 13 residues. The CDR3 protein is CASSNRDQETQYF. CDR3 DNA: TGTGCCAGCAGTAACAGGGACCAAGAGACCCAGTACTTC.

The rearrangement links TRBV27 to TRBJ1-1; 8 bases align to TRBD1. The CDR3 runs to 15 residues. Trimming cost V 4 bases and J 5 bases; bases outside gene matches: 9. The V gene's germline CDR1 is MNHEY and CDR2 SMNVEV (reference sequence). The CDR3 protein is CASSSYGQGETEAFF. The CDR3 coding sequence is TGTGCCAGCAGTTCCTACGGACAGGGTGAAACTGAAGCTTTCTTT.

V usage is TRBV9 and J usage is TRBJ1-1, with a tentative D call TRBD1 (5 bases). This CDR3 spans 14 amino acids. The V gene's germline CDR1 is SGDLS and CDR2 YYNGEE. The ends were cut back, 4 bases at V and 6 bases at J, with 16 bases in the middle. This CDR3 reads CASSPSGRVPEAFF. The CDR3 bases are TGTGCCAGCAGCCCCTCCGGCAGGGTCCCTGAAGCTTTCTTT.

V and J are TRBV2 and TRBJ2-1; 10 bases match TRBD2. Germline-derived CDR1 and CDR2 are SNHLY and FYNNEI. CDR3 length: 15 residues. V lost 4 bases, J lost 5 bases, and 5 bases stayed unmatched. CDR3 in amino acids: CASSVLTSGNNEQFF. The CDR3 coding sequence is TGTGCCAGCAGTGTTCTAACTAGCGGGAACAATGAGCAGTTCTTC.

V gene TRBV2 combines with J gene TRBJ1-6; a possible D gene is TRBD1 (6 bases). Deletions cut 0 bases from V and 7 bases from J, with 10 bases between. This CDR3 is 15 amino acids long. CDR1 is SNHLY and CDR2 is FYNNEI in the germline V gene. CDR3 DNA sequence: TGTGCCAGCAGTGAAGCGATAGGACAGAATTCACCCCTCCACTTT. The encoded protein is CASSEAIGQNSPLHF. Using reference TRBV2 and TRBJ1-6 for the parts outside the CDR3, the full variable domain is EPEVTQTPSHQVTQMGQEVILRCVPISNHLYFYWYRQILGQKVEFLVSFYNNEISEKSEIFDDQFSVERPDGSNFTLKIRSTKLEDSAMYFCASSEAIGQNSPLHFGNGTRLTVT.

This clone was seen once. V and J are TRBV7-8 and TRBJ2-5, with D possibly called TRBD1 or TRBD2 (6 bases each). This CDR3 spans 17 amino acids. CDR1 and CDR2 (germline): SGHVS, FQNEAQ. V was shortened by 0 bases and J by 1 base, with 15 bases between the two germline ends. CDR3 in DNA: TGTGCCAGCAGCTTAGCGGGGGGCCGATCTCTCCAAGAGACCCAGTACTTC. Translated, it gives CASSLAGGRSLQETQYF.

The chain recombines TRBV9 with TRBJ2-5; D is uncertain. Germline V lookup: CDR1 SGDLS, CDR2 YYNGEE. V dropped 0 bases and J dropped 4 bases, with 22 bases sitting between them. CDR3 size: 18 residues. DNA for the CDR3: TGTGCCAGCAGCGTAGGTCAATTGGTGGGCCCCCGAGGAGAGACCCAGTACTTC. Protein: CASSVGQLVGPRGETQYF.

This clone came up a few times. The chain links TRBV16 to TRBJ2-7; weak D call: TRBD2 (6 bases). The CDR3 is made up of 13 amino acids. V was clipped by 0 bases and J by 6 bases, with 9 bases between them. Germline V gene lookup returns CDR1 KGHSY and CDR2 FQNENV. CDR3 protein: CASSQSAGFEQYF. The CDR3 DNA reads TGTGCCAGCAGCCAATCCGCGGGGTTCGAGCAGTACTTC.